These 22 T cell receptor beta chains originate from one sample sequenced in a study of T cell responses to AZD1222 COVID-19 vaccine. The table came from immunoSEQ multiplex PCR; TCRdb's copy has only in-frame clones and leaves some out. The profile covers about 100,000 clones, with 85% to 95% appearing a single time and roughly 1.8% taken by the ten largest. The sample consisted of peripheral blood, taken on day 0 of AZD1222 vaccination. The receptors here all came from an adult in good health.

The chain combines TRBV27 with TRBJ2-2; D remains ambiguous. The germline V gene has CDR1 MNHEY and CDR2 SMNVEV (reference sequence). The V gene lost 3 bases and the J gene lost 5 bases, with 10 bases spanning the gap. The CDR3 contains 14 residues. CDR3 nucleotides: TGTGCCAGCAGTTTGGCTGGGCGAACCGGGGAGCTGTTTTTT. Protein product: CASSLAGRTGELFF.

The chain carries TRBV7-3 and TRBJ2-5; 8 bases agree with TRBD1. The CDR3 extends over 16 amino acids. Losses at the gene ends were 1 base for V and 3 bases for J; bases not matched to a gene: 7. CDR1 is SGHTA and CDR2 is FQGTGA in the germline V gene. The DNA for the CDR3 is TGTGCCAGCAGCTTAAAGCCGACAGGGGTCGAAGAGACCCAGTACTTC. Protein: CASSLKPTGVEETQYF.

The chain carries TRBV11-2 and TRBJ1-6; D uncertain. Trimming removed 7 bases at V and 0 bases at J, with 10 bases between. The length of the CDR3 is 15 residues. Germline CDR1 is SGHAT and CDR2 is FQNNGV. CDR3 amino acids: CASKMGSSYNSPLHF. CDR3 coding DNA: TGTGCCAGCAAAATGGGCAGCTCCTATAATTCACCCCTCCACTTT.

The CDR3 here is CASSHASLGPRSSYNEQFF. Here the CDR3 DNA reads TGTGCCAGCAGCCACGCCTCACTAGGACCTCGGAGCTCCTACAATGAGCAGTTCTTC. The rearrangement joins TRBV14 to TRBJ2-1, with TRBD2 as a possible D gene (5 bases). Between the trimmed V and J ends, which lost 3 bases and 0 bases, there was a span of 21 bases. Germline V lookup: CDR1 SGHDN, CDR2 FVKESK. The CDR3 has 19 residues.

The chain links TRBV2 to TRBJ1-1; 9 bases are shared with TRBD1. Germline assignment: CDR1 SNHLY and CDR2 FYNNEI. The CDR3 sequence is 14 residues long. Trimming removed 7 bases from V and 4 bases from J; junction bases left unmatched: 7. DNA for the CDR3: TGTGCCAGCACCGCAGGGACAGGGAGCACTGAAGCTTTCTTT. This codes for CASTAGTGSTEAFF. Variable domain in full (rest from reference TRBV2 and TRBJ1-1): EPEVTQTPSHQVTQMGQEVILRCVPISNHLYFYWYRQILGQKVEFLVSFYNNEISEKSEIFDDQFSVERPDGSNFTLKIRSTKLEDSAMYFCASTAGTGSTEAFFGQGTRLTVV.

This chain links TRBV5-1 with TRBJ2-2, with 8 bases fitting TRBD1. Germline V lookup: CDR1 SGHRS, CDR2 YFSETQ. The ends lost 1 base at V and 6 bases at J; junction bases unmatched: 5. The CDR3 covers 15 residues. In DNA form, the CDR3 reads TGCGCCAGCAGCTTGCGGACAGGGCTCGCCGGGGAGCTGTTTTTT. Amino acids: CASSLRTGLAGELFF.

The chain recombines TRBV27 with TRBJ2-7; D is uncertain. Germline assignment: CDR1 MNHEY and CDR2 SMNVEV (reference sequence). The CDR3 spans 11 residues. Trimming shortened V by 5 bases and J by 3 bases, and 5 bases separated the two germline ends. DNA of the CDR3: TGTGCCAGCAGTCCGAACTACGAGCAGTACTTC. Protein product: CASSPNYEQYF.

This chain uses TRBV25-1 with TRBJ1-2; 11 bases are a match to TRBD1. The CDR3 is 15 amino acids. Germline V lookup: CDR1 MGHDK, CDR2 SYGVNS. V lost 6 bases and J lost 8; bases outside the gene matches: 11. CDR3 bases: TGTGCCAGCAGGAGGGGGGGACAGGGGGATCGCGGCTACACCTTC. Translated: CASRRGGQGDRGYTF.

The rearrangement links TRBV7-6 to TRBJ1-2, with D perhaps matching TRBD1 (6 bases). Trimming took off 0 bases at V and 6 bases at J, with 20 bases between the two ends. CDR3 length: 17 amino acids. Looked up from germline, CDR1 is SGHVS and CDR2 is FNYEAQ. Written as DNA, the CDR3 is TGTGCCAGCAGCTTAGCGGAGGGGGTCATTGGGTCAGATGGCTACACCTTC. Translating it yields CASSLAEGVIGSDGYTF.

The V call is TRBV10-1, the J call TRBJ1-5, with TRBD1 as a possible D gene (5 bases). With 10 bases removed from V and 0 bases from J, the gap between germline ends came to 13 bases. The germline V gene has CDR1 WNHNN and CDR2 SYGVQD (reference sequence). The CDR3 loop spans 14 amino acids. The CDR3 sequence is CANRNRHSNQPQHF. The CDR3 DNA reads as TGCGCCAACCGTAACAGGCATAGCAATCAGCCCCAGCATTTT.

The chain's CDR3 is CASSAGGARETQYF. CDR3 nucleotides: TGTGCCAGCAGTGCCGGGGGCGCGAGGGAGACCCAGTACTTC. V and J are TRBV2 and TRBJ2-5; D may correspond to TRBD1 or TRBD2 (6 bases each). CDR1 and CDR2 (germline): SNHLY, FYNNEI. The CDR3 contains 14 residues. Trimming took 4 bases from V and 5 from J, leaving 14 bases between them.

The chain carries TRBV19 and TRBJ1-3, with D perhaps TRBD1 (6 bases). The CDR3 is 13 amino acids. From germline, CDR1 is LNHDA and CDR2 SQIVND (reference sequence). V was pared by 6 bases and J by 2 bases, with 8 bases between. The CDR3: CASSRTAGNTIYF. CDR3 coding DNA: TGTGCCAGTAGCAGGACAGCTGGAAACACCATATATTTT. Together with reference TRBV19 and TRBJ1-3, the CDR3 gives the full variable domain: DGGITQSPKYLFRKEGQNVTLSCEQNLNHDAMYWYRQDPGQGLRLIYYSQIVNDFQKGDIAEGYSVSREKKESFPLTVTSAQKNPTAFYLCASSRTAGNTIYFGEGSWLTVV.

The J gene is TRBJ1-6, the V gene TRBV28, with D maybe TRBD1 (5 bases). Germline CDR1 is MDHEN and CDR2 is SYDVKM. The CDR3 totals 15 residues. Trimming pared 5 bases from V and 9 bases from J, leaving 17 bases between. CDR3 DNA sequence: TGTGCCAGCAGTACCCGGACACCTCTGATTTCACCCCTCCACTTT. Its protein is CASSTRTPLISPLHF.

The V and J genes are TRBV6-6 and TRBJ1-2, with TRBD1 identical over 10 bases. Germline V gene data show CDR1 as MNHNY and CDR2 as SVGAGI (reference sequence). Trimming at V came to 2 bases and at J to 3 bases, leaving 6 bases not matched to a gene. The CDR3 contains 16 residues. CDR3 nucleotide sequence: TGTGCCAGCAGTTACCCTCCGACAGGGGGCGACTATGGCTACACCTTC. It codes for CASSYPPTGGDYGYTF.

CDR3 sequence (DNA): TGTGCCAGCAGCCCGTCGATAACGGGGCTCATTCATACAGATACGCAGTATTTT. Translating gives CASSPSITGLIHTDTQYF. V is TRBV5-4 and J is TRBJ2-3, with D possibly called TRBD1 or TRBD2 (5 bases each). The CDR3 is made up of 18 amino acids. Trimming shortened V by 4 bases and J by 3 bases, and 24 bases separated the two germline ends. The V gene's germline CDR1 is SGHNT and CDR2 YYREEE (reference sequence).

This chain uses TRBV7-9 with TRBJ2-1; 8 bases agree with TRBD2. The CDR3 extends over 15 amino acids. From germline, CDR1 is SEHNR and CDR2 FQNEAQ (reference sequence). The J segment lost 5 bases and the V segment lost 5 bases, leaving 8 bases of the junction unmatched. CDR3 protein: CASSLPGLVNNEQFF. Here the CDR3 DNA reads TGTGCCAGCAGCCTACCGGGACTAGTCAACAATGAGCAGTTCTTC.

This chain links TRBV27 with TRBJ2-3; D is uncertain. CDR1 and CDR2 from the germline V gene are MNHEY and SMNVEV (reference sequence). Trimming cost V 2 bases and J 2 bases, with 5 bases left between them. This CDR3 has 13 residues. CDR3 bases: TGTGCCAGCAGTTTAACCCTCACAGATACGCAGTATTTT. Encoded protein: CASSLTLTDTQYF.

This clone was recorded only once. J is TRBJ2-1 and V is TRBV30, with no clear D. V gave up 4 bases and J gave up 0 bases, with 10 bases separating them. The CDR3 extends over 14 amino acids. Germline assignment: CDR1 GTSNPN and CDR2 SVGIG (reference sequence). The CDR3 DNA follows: TGTGCCTGGACCCCGTACAGCTCCTACAATGAGCAGTTCTTC. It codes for CAWTPYSSYNEQFF.

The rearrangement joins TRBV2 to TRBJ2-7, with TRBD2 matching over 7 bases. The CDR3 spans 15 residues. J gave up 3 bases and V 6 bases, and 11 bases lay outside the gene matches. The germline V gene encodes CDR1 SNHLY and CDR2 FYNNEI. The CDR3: CASSVGLVIDYEQYF. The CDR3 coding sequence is TGTGCCAGCAGCGTCGGACTAGTCATCGACTACGAGCAGTACTTC.

Here the CDR3 DNA reads TGTGCCAGCGCCTTGACAGGGGCCAACACTGAAGCTTTCTTT. It specifies CASALTGANTEAFF. This chain joins TRBV19 and TRBJ1-1, with TRBD1 matching 8 bases. V shed 9 bases and J 2 bases; nucleotides not matched to a gene: 8. Per germline, CDR1 LNHDA and CDR2 SQIVND (reference sequence). This CDR3 comprises 14 residues.

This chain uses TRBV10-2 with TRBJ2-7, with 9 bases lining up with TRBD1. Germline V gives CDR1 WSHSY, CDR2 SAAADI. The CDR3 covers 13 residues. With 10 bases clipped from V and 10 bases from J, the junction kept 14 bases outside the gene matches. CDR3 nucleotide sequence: TGCGCCACCTTACCGGGACAGGGAGGTAATCAGTACTTC. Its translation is CATLPGQGGNQYF.

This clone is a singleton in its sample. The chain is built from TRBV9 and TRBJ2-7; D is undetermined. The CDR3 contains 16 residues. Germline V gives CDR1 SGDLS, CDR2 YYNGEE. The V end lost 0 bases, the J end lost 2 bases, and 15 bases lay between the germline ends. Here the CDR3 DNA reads TGTGCCAGCAGCGTAGGCCCGGGCAGAAGCCCCTACGAGCAGTACTTC. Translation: CASSVGPGRSPYEQYF.